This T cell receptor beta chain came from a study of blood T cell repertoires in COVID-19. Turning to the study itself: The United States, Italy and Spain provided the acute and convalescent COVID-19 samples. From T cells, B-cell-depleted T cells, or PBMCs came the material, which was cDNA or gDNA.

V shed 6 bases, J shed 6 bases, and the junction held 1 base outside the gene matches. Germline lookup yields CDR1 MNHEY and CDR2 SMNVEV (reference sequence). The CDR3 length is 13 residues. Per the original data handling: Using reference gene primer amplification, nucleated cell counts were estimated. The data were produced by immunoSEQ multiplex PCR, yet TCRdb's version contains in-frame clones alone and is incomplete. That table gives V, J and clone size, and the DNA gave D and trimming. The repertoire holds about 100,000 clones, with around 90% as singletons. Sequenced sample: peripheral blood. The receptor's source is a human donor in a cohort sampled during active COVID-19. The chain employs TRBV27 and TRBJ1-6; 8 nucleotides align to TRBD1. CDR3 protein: CASRQGANSPLHF. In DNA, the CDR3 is TGTGCCAGCAGGCAGGGGGCTAATTCACCCCTCCACTTT.